Here is one T cell receptor beta chain with its context. As yet, its antigen is unknown. The sample comes from a study of cytomegalovirus exposure and HLA in healthy donors. Study in general: Per a later analysis, the 550 to 850 first-cohort and over 90 validation repertoires shared one platform. Study-level points and caveats: The study recorded 160 or so TCR beta chains that were cytomegalovirus-associated. For most TCR sequences rarity was the rule, although some public TCRs occurred in many donors.

The data were produced by immunoSEQ multiplex PCR, yet TCRdb's version contains in-frame clones alone and is incomplete. This sample yields 240,000 or so clones, of which approximately 86% are seen a single time; 1% to 1.5% belongs to the top ten. V lost 1 base and J lost 4; bases outside the gene matches: 7. The germline CDR1 and CDR2 sequences are SEHNR and FQNEAQ (reference sequence). The CDR3 is 16 amino acids. The chain joins TRBV7-9 to TRBJ2-3; 8 bases agree with TRBD1. The sequenced sample was PBMCs. The TCR sequence derives from a woman aged 25-40 years in good health and CMV-seropositive. CDR3 region: CASSLGARGRSDTQYF. CDR3 nucleotide sequence: TGTGCCAGCAGCTTAGGGGCCAGGGGGCGGTCAGATACGCAGTATTTT.